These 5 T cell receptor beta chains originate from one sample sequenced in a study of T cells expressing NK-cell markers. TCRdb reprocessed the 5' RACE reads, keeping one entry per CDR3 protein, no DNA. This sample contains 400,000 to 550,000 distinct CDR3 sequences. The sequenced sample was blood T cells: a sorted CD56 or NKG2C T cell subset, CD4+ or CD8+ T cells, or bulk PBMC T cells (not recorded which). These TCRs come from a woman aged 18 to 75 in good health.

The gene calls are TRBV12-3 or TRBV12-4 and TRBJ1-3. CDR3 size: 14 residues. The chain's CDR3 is CASILDSSGNTIYF.

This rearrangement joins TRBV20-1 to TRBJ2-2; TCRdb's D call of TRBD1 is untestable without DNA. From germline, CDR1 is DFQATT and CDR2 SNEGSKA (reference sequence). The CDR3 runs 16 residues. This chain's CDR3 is CSARDRDRGDIGELFF.

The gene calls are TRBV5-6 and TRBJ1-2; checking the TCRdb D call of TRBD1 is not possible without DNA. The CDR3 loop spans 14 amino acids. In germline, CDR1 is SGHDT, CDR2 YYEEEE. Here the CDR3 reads CASSLLGGDYGYTF.

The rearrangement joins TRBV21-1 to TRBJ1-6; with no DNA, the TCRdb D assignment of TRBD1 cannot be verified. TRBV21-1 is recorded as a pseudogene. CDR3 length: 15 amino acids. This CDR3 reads CASSKTSPGDSPLHF.

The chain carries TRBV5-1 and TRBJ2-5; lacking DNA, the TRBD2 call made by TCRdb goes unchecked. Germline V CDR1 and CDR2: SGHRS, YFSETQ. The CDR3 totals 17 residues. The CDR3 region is CASSSHRTSGYQETQYF.